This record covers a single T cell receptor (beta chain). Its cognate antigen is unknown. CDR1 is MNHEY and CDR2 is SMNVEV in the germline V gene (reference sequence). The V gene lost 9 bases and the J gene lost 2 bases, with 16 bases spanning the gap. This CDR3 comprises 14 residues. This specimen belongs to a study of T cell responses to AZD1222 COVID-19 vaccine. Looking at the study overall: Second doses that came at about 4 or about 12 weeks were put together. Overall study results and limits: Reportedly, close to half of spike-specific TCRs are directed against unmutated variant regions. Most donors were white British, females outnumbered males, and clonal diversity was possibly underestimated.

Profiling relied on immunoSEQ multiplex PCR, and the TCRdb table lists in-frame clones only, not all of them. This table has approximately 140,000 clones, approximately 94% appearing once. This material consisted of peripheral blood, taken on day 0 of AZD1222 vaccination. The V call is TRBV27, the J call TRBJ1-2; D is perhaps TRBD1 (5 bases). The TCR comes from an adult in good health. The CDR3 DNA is TGTGCCAGTACCCCCCAGGGAAACAACTATGGCTACACCTTC. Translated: CASTPQGNNYGYTF.